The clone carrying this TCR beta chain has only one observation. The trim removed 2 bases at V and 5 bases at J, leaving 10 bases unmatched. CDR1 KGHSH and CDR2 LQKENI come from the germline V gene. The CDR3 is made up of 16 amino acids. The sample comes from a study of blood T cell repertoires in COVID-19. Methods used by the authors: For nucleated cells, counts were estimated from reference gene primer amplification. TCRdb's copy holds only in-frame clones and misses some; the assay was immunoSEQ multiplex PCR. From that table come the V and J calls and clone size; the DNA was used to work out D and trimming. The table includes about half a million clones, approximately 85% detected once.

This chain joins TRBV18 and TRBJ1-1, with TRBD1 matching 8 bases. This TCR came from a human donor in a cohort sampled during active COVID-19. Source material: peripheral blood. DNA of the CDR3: TGTGCCAGCTCACCAGCGGCAGGGGGCGTTCGAACTGAAGCTTTCTTT. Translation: CASSPAAGGVRTEAFF.